This TCR beta chain originates from a study of blood T cell repertoires in COVID-19. Overall study: PBMCs, B-cell-depleted T cells, or T cells provided the cDNA or gDNA that made up the material.

In the source study's methods: Amplification with reference gene primers provided the estimates of nucleated cell counts. Data came from immunoSEQ multiplex PCR; TCRdb stores just in-frame clones and leaves some out. That table is the source of V, J and clone size, and D and trimming were worked out from the DNA. Of some 260,000 clones in the sample, about 73% were seen once. The V end was cut by 1 base, the J end by 5 bases, with 3 bases between. This CDR3 region has 12 residues. Per germline, CDR1 MNHEY and CDR2 SVGEGT. Source material: peripheral blood. This rearrangement joins TRBV6-2 or TRBV6-3 to TRBJ2-1; D gene uncertain. The TCR was taken from a woman of 80 years or more with acute or convalescent COVID-19. CDR3 sequence reads: CASSYLDNEQFF. The CDR3 DNA reads TGTGCCAGCAGTTACTTAGACAATGAGCAGTTCTTC.